Given below is one T cell receptor beta chain in context. Its target is unknown. This entry is derived from a study of T-cell reconstitution after alpha-beta-depleted transplantation in children. The CDR3 consists of 14 residues. The V end was cut by 4 bases, the J end by 2 bases, with 10 bases between. Germline-derived CDR1 and CDR2 are LNHNV and YYDKDF (reference sequence). The library targeted TCRbeta and was prepared with unique molecular identifiers. TCRdb analysed the PCR reads with MiXCR anew, one entry per CDR3 protein. Among 400,000 to 450,000 distinct CDR3 sequences listed, around two fifths were seen once. Study-wide points: T-cell numbers and diversity, one year after transplant, stemmed largely from T cells that were newly produced. The study traced high day-60 TCRbeta diversity in some patients to surviving recipient T cells and thymic progenitors.

The sequenced sample was PBMCs, obtained before TCRalphabeta/CD19-depleted stem cell transplant. The V call is TRBV15, the J call TRBJ2-3; D is possibly TRBD2 (6 bases). The sequence was obtained from a girl aged 2 to 10 with aplastic anemia, due to receive a stem cell transplant. The CDR3 region has the DNA TGTGCCACCAGCACCGGGACTGCCACAGATACGCAGTATTTT. It encodes CATSTGTATDTQYF.